A selection of T cell receptor beta chains follows, all from one sample in a study of post-analysis software for immune sequencing data. TCRdb redid the calling of the PCR reads with MiXCR, one entry per CDR3 protein. The profile shows about 560,000 distinct CDR3 sequences, roughly 45% of them singletons. The sample taken for sequencing was blood. These TCRs come from a girl under 18 with multiple sclerosis. Both conserved end residues are part of each CDR3. A D gene is named only where the DNA matches it firmly. Size tells how often a clone was seen (once, few, many) or the class of an expanded clone, and some rows leave it out.

d_gene | abundance | j_gene | len | v_gene | CDR3aa | CDR3nt
TRBD2 | - | TRBJ2-1 | 15 | TRBV5-1 | CASRSSGSRDNEQFF | TGCGCCAGCAGGTCTAGCGGGAGCCGGGACAATGAGCAGTTCTTC
TRBD2 | once | TRBJ2-3 | 15 | TRBV12-3/TRBV12-4 | CASRPSGGRTDTQYF | TGTGCCAGCAGACCTAGCGGGGGGCGAACAGATACGCAGTATTTT
- | few | TRBJ1-1 | 14 | TRBV5-1 | CASSLDVSSAEAFF | TGCGCCAGCAGCTTGGATGTAAGTAGCGCTGAAGCTTTCTTT
TRBD2 | - | TRBJ2-5 | 17 | TRBV7-8 | CASSLRWTSGGAETQYF | TGTGCCAGCAGCTTAAGATGGACTAGCGGGGGGGCCGAGACCCAGTACTTC
TRBD2 | few | TRBJ2-1 | 14 | TRBV20-1 | CSAHPPGLAGHQFF | TGCAGTGCTCATCCCCCGGGACTAGCGGGCCACCAGTTCTTC
TRBD2 | - | TRBJ2-7 | 15 | TRBV4-2 | CASSQTSGRVYEQYF | TGTGCCAGCAGCCAGACTAGCGGGAGGGTCTACGAGCAGTACTTC
- | - | TRBJ1-5 | 14 | TRBV3-1 | CASSPDRKLQPQHF | TGTGCCAGCAGCCCCGACAGGAAACTACAGCCCCAGCATTTT
TRBD2 | few | TRBJ2-7 | 14 | TRBV13 | CASRSRGRSYEQYF | TGTGCCAGCCGGTCTCGCGGGAGGTCCTACGAGCAGTACTTC
- | - | TRBJ2-1 | 15 | TRBV12-3/TRBV12-4 | CASSPREESYNEQFF | TGTGCCAGCAGTCCCAGGGAGGAATCCTACAATGAGCAGTTCTTC
- | few | TRBJ1-5 | 15 | TRBV4-1 | CASSQDPGLLRAQHF | TGCGCCAGCAGCCAAGATCCAGGCCTCCTCAGGGCCCAGCATTTT
TRBD1 | few | TRBJ1-2 | 17 | TRBV7-2 | CASSSLDRDPLNYGYTF | TGTGCCAGCAGCTCCCTGGACAGGGATCCCCTTAACTATGGCTACACCTTC
- | once | TRBJ1-2 | 16 | TRBV6-4 | CASSEHRDMPNYGYTF | TGTGCCAGCAGTGAGCACCGGGACATGCCTAACTATGGCTACACCTTC
- | - | TRBJ1-6 | 14 | TRBV20-1 | CSARDAAGGSPLHF | TGCAGTGCTAGAGATGCTGCCGGGGGTTCACCCCTCCACTTT
- | few | TRBJ2-3 | 13 | TRBV12-3/TRBV12-4 | CASRKPRPDTQYF | TGTGCCAGCAGAAAGCCTCGACCAGATACGCAGTATTTT
- | - | TRBJ1-2 | 13 | TRBV6-5 | CASSPGPGYGYTF | TGTGCCAGCAGTCCGGGACCAGGCTATGGCTACACCTTC
- | many | TRBJ2-7 | 13 | TRBV7-9 | CASSLDGAFEQYF | TGTGCCAGCAGCTTAGATGGGGCTTTCGAGCAGTACTTC
- | - | TRBJ1-1 | 16 | TRBV5-1 | CASSPSGPIKNTEAFF | TGCGCCAGCAGCCCCTCGGGACCCATAAAGAACACTGAAGCTTTCTTT
- | - | TRBJ2-1 | 12 | TRBV7-9 | CASSIRLDEQFF | TGTGCCAGCAGCATCCGCCTTGATGAGCAGTTCTTC
TRBD2 | many | TRBJ2-3 | 15 | TRBV6-4 | CASSEGTSGTDTQYF | TGTGCCAGCAGTGAGGGGACTAGCGGGACGGATACGCAGTATTTT
- | many | TRBJ2-1 | 16 | TRBV6-5 | CASSSPWRDYYNEQFF | TGTGCCAGCAGTTCCCCTTGGCGGGATTACTACAATGAGCAGTTCTTC
- | - | TRBJ1-2 | 13 | TRBV20-1 | CSPTEGYNYGYTF | TGCAGTCCTACGGAGGGATATAACTATGGCTACACCTTC
- | few | TRBJ2-4 | 12 | TRBV12-3/TRBV12-4 | CASSRGANIQYF | TGTGCCAGCTCTAGAGGGGCAAACATTCAGTACTTC
- | - | TRBJ2-7 | 16 | TRBV20-1 | CSARARQAVVGYEQYF | TGCAGTGCTAGAGCGCGACAGGCCGTCGTTGGCTACGAGCAGTACTTC
- | few | TRBJ2-7 | 12 | TRBV7-2 | CASSSVGYEQYF | TGTGCCAGCAGCTCTGTTGGCTACGAGCAGTACTTC
TRBD2 | few | TRBJ2-5 | 12 | TRBV20-1 | CSARGGGETQYF | TGCAGTGCTAGAGGGGGAGGGGAGACCCAGTACTTC
- | - | TRBJ1-5 | 14 | TRBV12-3/TRBV12-4 | CASSVGAGSQPQHF | TGTGCCAGCAGTGTTGGAGCAGGGAGTCAGCCCCAGCATTTT
TRBD2 | - | TRBJ2-1 | 14 | TRBV20-1 | CSARVAGDWHEQFF | TGCAGTGCTAGAGTAGCGGGAGACTGGCATGAGCAGTTCTTC
- | - | TRBJ2-1 | 13 | TRBV28 | CASSGGLGNEQFF | TGTGCCAGCAGTGGGGGGTTGGGCAATGAGCAGTTCTTC
TRBD1 | - | TRBJ2-5 | 16 | TRBV5-1 | CASSPEYRGGQETQYF | TGCGCCAGCAGTCCCGAATACAGGGGCGGTCAAGAGACCCAGTACTTC